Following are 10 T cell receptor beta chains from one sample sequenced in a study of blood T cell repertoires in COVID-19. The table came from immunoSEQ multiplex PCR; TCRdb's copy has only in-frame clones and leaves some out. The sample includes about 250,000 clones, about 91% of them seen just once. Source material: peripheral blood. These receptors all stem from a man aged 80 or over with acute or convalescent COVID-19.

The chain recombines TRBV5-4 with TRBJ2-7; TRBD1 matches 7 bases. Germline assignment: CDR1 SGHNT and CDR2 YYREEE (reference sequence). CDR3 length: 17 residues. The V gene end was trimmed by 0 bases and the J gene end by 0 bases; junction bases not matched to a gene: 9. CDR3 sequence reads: CASSLGGPDRASYEQYF. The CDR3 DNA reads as TGTGCCAGCAGCTTGGGGGGCCCTGACAGGGCCTCCTACGAGCAGTACTTC.

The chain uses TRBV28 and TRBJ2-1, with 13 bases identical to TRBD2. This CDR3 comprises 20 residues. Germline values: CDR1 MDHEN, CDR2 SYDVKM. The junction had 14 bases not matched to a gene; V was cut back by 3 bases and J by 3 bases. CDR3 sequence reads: CASSFVAEGLAGRYYNEQFF. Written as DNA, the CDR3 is TGTGCCAGCAGTTTCGTCGCTGAGGGACTAGCGGGGAGGTACTACAATGAGCAGTTCTTC.

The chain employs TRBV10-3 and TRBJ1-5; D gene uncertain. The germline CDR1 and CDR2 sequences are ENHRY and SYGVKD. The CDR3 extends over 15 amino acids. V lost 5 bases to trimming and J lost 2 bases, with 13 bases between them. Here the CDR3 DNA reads TGTGCCATCAGTCGGACCGGGGAAGGCAATCAGCCCCAGCATTTT. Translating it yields CAISRTGEGNQPQHF.

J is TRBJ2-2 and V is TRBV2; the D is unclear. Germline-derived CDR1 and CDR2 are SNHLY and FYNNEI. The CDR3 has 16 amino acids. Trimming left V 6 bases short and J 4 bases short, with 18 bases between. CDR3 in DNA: TGTGCCAGCAGACCACGGCTCCTAGGTGGCACCGGGGAGCTGTTTTTT. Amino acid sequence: CASRPRLLGGTGELFF.

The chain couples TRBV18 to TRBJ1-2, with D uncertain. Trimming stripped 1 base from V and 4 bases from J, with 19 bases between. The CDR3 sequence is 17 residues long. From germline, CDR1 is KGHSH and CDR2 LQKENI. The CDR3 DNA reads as TGTGCCAGCTCACCACGAGGAGGGCCCGGAGTGAGCTATGGCTACACCTTC. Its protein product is CASSPRGGPGVSYGYTF.

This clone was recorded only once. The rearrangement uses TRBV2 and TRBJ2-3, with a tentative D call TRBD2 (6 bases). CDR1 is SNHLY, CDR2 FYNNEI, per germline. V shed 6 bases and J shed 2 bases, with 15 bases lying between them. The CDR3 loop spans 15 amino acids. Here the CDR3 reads CASRNSGASTDTQYF. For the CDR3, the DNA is TGTGCCAGCAGGAATAGCGGAGCTTCCACAGATACGCAGTATTTT.

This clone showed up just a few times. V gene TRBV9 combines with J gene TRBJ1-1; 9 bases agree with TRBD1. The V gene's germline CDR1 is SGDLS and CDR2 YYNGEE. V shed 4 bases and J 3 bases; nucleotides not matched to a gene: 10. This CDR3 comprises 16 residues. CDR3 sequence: CASSSTTGTGYTEAFF. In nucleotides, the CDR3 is TGTGCCAGCAGCTCCACGACCGGGACAGGGTACACTGAAGCTTTCTTT.

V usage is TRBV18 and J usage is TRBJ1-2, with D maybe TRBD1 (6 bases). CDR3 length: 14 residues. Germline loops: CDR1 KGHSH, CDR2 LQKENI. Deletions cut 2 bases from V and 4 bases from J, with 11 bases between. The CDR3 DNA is TGTGCCAGCTCACCAGCAGGGGTTATCTATGGCTACACCTTC. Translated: CASSPAGVIYGYTF.

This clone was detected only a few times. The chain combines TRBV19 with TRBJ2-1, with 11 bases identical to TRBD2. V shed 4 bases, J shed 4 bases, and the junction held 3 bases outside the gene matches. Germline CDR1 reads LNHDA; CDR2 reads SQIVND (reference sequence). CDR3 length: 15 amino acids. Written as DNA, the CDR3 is TGTGCCAGTAGTAGGACTAGCGGGCCATACAATGAGCAGTTCTTC. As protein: CASSRTSGPYNEQFF.

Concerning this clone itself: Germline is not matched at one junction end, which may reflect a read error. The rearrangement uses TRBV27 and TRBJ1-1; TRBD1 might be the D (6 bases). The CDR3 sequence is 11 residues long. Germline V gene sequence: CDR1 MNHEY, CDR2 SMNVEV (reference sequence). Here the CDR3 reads CASSSAGGLLF. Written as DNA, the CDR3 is TGTGCCAGCAGTTCGGCGGGGGGGCTCCTCTTT.